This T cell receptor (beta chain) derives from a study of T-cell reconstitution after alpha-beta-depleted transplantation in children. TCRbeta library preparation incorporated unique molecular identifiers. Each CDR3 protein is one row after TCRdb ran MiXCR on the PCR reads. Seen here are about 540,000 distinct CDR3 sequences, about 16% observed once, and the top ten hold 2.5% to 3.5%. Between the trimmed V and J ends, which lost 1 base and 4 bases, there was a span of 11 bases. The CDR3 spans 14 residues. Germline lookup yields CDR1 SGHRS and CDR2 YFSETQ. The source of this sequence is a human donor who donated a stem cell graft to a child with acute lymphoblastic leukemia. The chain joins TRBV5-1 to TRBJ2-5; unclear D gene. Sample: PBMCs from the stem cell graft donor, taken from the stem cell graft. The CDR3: CASSLLTVAETQYF. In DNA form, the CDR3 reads TGCGCCAGCAGCTTGCTCACGGTGGCAGAGACCCAGTACTTC.